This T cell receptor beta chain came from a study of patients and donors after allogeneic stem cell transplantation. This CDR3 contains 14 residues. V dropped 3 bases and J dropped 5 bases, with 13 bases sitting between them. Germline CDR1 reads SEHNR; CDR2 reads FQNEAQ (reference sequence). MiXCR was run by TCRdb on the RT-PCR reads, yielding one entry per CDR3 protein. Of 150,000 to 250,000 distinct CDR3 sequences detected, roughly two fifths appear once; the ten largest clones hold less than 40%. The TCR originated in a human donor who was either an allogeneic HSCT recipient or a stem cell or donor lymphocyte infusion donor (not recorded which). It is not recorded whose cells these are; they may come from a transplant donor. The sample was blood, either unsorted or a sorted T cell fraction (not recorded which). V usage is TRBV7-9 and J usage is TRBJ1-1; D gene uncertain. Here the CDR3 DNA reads TGTGCCAGCAGCTTGGCCCCGTCTGGGACTGAAGCTTTCTTT. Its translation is CASSLAPSGTEAFF.